The clone carrying this T cell receptor beta chain occurred a few times. CDR1 is MRHNA, CDR2 SNTAGT, per germline. V lost 2 bases to trimming and J lost 0 bases, with 10 bases between them. The CDR3 covers 16 residues. These data are taken from a study of cytomegalovirus exposure and HLA in healthy donors. The study ran its PCR with 60 Vbeta and 13 Jbeta primers. TCRdb's copy holds only in-frame clones and misses some; the assay was immunoSEQ multiplex PCR. This sample has about 93,000 clones; around four fifths occur once, and the top ten carry over 3%. Input material: PBMCs. This chain links TRBV6-4 with TRBJ2-2; tentative D call: TRBD2 (5 bases). This receptor was identified in a woman in her thirties or forties in good health and CMV-seronegative. CDR3 amino acids: CASSDDEGTNTGELFF. CDR3 coding DNA: TGTGCCAGCAGTGACGATGAGGGCACGAACACCGGGGAGCTGTTTTTT.